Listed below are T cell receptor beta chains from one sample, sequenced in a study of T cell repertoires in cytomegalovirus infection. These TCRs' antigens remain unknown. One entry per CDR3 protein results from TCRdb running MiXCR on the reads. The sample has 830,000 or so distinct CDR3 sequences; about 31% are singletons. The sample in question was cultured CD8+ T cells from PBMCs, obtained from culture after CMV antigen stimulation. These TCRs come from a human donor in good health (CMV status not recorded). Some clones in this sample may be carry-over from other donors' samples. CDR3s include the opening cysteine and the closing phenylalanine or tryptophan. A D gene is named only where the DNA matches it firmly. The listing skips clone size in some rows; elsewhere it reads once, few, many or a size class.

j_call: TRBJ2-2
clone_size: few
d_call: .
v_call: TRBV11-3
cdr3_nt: TGTGCCAGCAGCTTAGATGTCGGAAGCGGGGAGCTGTTTTTT
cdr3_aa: CASSLDVGSGELFF

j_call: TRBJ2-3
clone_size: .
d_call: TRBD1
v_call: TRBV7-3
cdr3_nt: TGTGCCAGCAGCTTACGAAACCGGGACAGGGGCACAGATACGCAGTATTTT
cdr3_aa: CASSLRNRDRGTDTQYF

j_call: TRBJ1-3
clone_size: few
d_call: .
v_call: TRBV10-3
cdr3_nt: TGTGCCATCCTATCCCGGGTAGGCTCTGGAAACACCATATATTTT
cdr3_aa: CAILSRVGSGNTIYF

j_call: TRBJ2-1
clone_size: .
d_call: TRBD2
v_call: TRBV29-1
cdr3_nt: TGCGGCGGGGGGAACTCCTACAATGAGCAGTTCTTC
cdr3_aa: CGGGNSYNEQFF

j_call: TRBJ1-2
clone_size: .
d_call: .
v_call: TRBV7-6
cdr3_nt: TGTGCCAGCAGCTGGACAGTTGGCTATGGCTACACCTTC
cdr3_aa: CASSWTVGYGYTF

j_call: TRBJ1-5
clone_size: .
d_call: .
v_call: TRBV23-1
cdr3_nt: TGCGCCAGCGTTTCCGGGACAACACTGAACGGGGAGCCCCAGCATTTT
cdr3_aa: CASVSGTTLNGEPQHF

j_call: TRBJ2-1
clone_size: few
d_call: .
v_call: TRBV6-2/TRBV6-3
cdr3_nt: TGTGCCAGCAGTTCTAACCAAGGGGGGGCCTACAATGAGCAGTTCTTC
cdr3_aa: CASSSNQGGAYNEQFF

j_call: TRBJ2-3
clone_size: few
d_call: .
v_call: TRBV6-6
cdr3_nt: TGTGCCAGCAGTTCCACAGGAGGGGTGACAGATACGCAGTATTTT
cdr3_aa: CASSSTGGVTDTQYF

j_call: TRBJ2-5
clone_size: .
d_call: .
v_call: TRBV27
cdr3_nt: TGTGCCAGCAGTTCCCTTCGGAAACAAGAGACCCAGTACTTC
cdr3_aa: CASSSLRKQETQYF

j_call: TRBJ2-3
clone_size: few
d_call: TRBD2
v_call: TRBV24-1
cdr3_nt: TGTGCCACCAGTGAAGCGGGGGCCACAGATACGCAGTATTTT
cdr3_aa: CATSEAGATDTQYF